Reported below is one TCR beta chain. This entry comes from a study of CD8+ T cells in alopecia areata. Overall study: Patients in the treated group were given tofacitinib by mouth, 5 to 10 mg twice a day. Patients in the study were on tofacitinib for 6 to 18 months, then off it for 6 months.

Reverse transcription of extracted RNA yielded cDNA, which provided the sequencing template. The assay was immunoSEQ multiplex PCR, and TCRdb's table has in-frame clones only and misses some. The profile shows a few hundred thousand clones, about two thirds of them singletons. The V gene lost 2 bases and the J gene lost 3 bases, with 6 bases spanning the gap. Germline assignment: CDR1 SGHNT and CDR2 YYREEE (reference sequence). This CDR3 is built from 12 residues. Both CD4+ and CD8+ T cells were separated by sorting PBMCs. The chain has TRBV5-4 and TRBJ2-7, with unresolved D. The TCR originated in a human donor with alopecia areata. The sample here was CD4+ T cells sorted from blood, taken at week 0. The CDR3 nucleotides read TGTGCCAGCAGCTTAGGCCGCTACGAGCAGTACTTC. Protein sequence: CASSLGRYEQYF.